This T cell receptor (beta chain) was retrieved from a study of blood T cell repertoires in COVID-19 (TCRdb year 2020). Study-wide context: Samples from collaborators originated in the United States, Italy and Spain and spanned both the acute and convalescent phases of COVID-19. The prospective study material was composed of cDNA or gDNA derived from T cells, B-cell-depleted T cells, or PBMCs. Sample metadata almost always included a de-identified subject ID, COVID-19 status, age in years and sex. The repertoires were made available in a free public database intended to serve as a resource for research on the immune response to SARS-CoV-2. The dataset comprised deeply sampled blood TCRbeta repertoires from subjects exposed to, actively infected with, or recovered from COVID-19. The samples were drawn from two sources: the first 160 participants of the ongoing ImmuneRACE study, and 1,200 or so subjects contributed by 6 global collaborators. Where HLA class I and class II types were available, the types were taken from metadata supplied by the sample provider, not from assay-based typing. Points the paper makes about the study in general: The quantity of clinical and demographic metadata differed by source and by participant and was supplied without curation.

With regard to this clone: Its antigen is still unknown. No much larger clonotype is one base removed from it; base qualities were not supplied.

TCRbeta CDR3 regions were amplified from genomic DNA by means of the immunoSEQ Assay, a bias-controlled multiplex PCR. The published analysis was carried out like this. The number of nucleated cells in each sample was estimated by amplification of reference gene primers within the assay. To quantify the absolute abundance of each unique TCRbeta CDR3 rearrangement, sequence reads were collapsed and filtered. For each sample, productive Simpson clonality was calculated as the square root of Simpson's diversity index across productive rearrangements. TCRdb mirrors the immuneACCESS table, restricted to in-frame sequences. Some clones are absent from its copies; in checked studies, under half trace to an unresolved V gene, and the reason for the others is unknown. That table supplies the V and J calls and clone size; D and trimming were determined from the DNA. The table for this sample lists over 350,000 clones; more than 75% of them were counted only once. The ten largest clones capture 0.9% to 1.5% of the sample.

Including cysteine and phenylalanine, the CDR3 has 17 amino acids. Kept here is only the CDR3 DNA, which spans 51 bases and is read in frame from base 1. For this chain, trimming is 0 bases at the V end and 4 bases at the J end, and the number of junction bases without a gene match is 7. According to the germline V gene (reference sequence), CDR1 reads LGHDT and CDR2 reads YNNKEL. In the prospective study, participants were about 18 to 100 years old, resided in 20 to 30 geographic areas of the United States, and were enrolled through a virtual design. In the prospective study, cohorts were assigned on the basis of participant-reported clinical history obtained from a screening survey and a study questionnaire. For ImmuneRACE Cohort 3, a participant was defined as recovered based on two consecutive negative NP/OP PCR tests, clearance by a healthcare professional, or resolution of symptoms. In the prospective study, whole blood, serum and a nasopharyngeal or oropharyngeal swab were collected from each participant by mobile phlebotomists. Prospective study participants could optionally give additional blood draws and questionnaires over a roughly two-month period. Blood samples from the prospective study were shipped frozen or at room temperature prior to DNA extraction.

The chain is assembled from TRBV3-1 (or the pseudogene TRBV3-2) and TRBJ1-5, with 9 middle bases fitting TRBD1. The receptor was derived from a woman aged 18-29 years who had recovered from COVID-19. The sequenced sample consisted of PBMCs or T cells enriched from blood (not recorded which). The CDR3 reads CASSQDPVGTGNQPQHF. The sequenced DNA: TGTGCCAGCAGCCAAGATCCGGTCGGGACAGGGAATCAGCCCCAGCATTTT.